Sequencing of this T cell receptor (beta chain) was carried out in a study of shared clonotypes between healthy human individuals. Study-level points and caveats: Donor clonotype sharing was expected to depend on sequencing depth.

The CDR3 is 15 amino acids. V gave up 6 bases and J gave up 1 base; unmatched junction bases: 6. Looked up from germline, CDR1 is SGHRS and CDR2 is YFSETQ. Donors, healthy HIV-negative adults, lacked recent acute infections or vaccinations. Profiled with immunoSEQ multiplex PCR; TCRdb holds only in-frame clones, not every one. The sample lists nearly 1,000,000 clones; about 80% were seen once. In its sample, this clone was seen a few times. The target antigen is unknown. The chain couples TRBV5-1 to TRBJ2-1; 8 positions match TRBD2. Material for sequencing was memory CD4+ T cells sorted from blood. Subset denoted: CD45RA-negative fraction. The receptor was derived from a man aged 18-30 years in good health. In nucleotides, the CDR3 is TGCGCCAGCAACCCCAGCGGGGGTTCCTACAATGAGCAGTTCTTC. Amino acids: CASNPSGGSYNEQFF.